What follows are 6 T cell receptor beta chains derived from one specimen sequenced in a study of cytomegalovirus exposure and HLA in healthy donors. The PCR used 60 Vbeta and 13 Jbeta primers. TCRdb's table, derived via immunoSEQ multiplex PCR, lists solely in-frame clones and lacks some. Found here are about 130,000 clones, 60% to 80% of them singletons; the top ten hold around 3.7%. Sequencing was carried out using PBMCs. The receptors were gathered from a man between 25 and 39 years old in good health and CMV-seronegative.

The CDR3 sequence: CATSSFGQGGTNYGYTF. DNA of the CDR3: TGTGCCACCAGCAGCTTCGGACAGGGGGGTACTAACTATGGCTACACCTTC. The chain uses TRBV15 and TRBJ1-2; 10 nucleotides agree with TRBD1. This CDR3 is 17 amino acids long. CDR1 LNHNV and CDR2 YYDKDF come from the germline V gene (reference sequence). Trimming cost V 3 bases and J 0 bases; bases outside gene matches: 7. Based on the CDR3 plus reference TRBV15 and TRBJ1-2, the full variable domain is DAMVIQNPRYQVTQFGKPVTLSCSQTLNHNVMYWYQQKSSQAPKLLFHYYDKDFNNEADTPDNFQSRRPNTSFCFLDIRSPGLGDTAMYLCATSSFGQGGTNYGYTFGSGTRLTVV.

This clone turned up a few times. V is TRBV2 and J is TRBJ2-7; D is ambiguous. The CDR3 length is 12 residues. The germline CDR1 and CDR2 sequences are SNHLY and FYNNEI. The V gene lost 2 bases and the J gene lost 7 bases, with 9 bases spanning the gap. In DNA form, the CDR3 reads TGTGCCAGCAGTGAACGGTCCCCAGAGCAGTACTTC. Amino acid sequence: CASSERSPEQYF. Based on the CDR3 plus reference TRBV2 and TRBJ2-7, the full variable domain is EPEVTQTPSHQVTQMGQEVILRCVPISNHLYFYWYRQILGQKVEFLVSFYNNEISEKSEIFDDQFSVERPDGSNFTLKIRSTKLEDSAMYFCASSERSPEQYFGPGTRLTVT.

On this clone: An end of the junction differs from the germline gene, which may be a read error. J is TRBJ1-6 and V is TRBV6-1; D call uncertain. This CDR3 spans 13 amino acids. Germline V gene lookup returns CDR1 MNHNS and CDR2 SASEGT. The CDR3, as DNA: TGTGCCGGCAGTGTTCGGTTTGCTGTCCCCCTCCACTTT. It yields the protein CAGSVRFAVPLHF.

In this sample, this clone turned up a few times. The chain couples TRBV5-6 to TRBJ1-4, with 12 bases matching TRBD1. The CDR3 has 15 amino acids. With 6 bases clipped from V and 6 bases from J, the junction kept 6 bases outside the gene matches. CDR1 is SGHDT, CDR2 YYEEEE, per germline. In DNA, the CDR3 is TGTGCCAGCACCCGGGGACAGGGGGCTTATGAAAAACTGTTTTTT. It encodes CASTRGQGAYEKLFF.

The table lists this clone with a few counts. V usage is TRBV19 and J usage is TRBJ1-2; D gene ambiguous. The CDR3 loop spans 16 amino acids. Trimming took off 3 bases at V and 4 bases at J, with 18 bases between the two ends. Germline V gives CDR1 LNHDA, CDR2 SQIVND (reference sequence). The CDR3 spells CASSIGQVIIGYGYTF. The CDR3, as DNA: TGTGCCAGTAGTATCGGTCAGGTCATCATAGGCTATGGCTACACCTTC.

The chain couples TRBV10-3 to TRBJ1-2, with 8 bases aligning to TRBD1. Germline assignment: CDR1 ENHRY and CDR2 SYGVKD. Trimming took 8 bases from V and 4 from J; bases not matched to a gene: 9. The CDR3 is 14 amino acids. The CDR3, as DNA: TGTGCCATCGGTCAGGGGGCGATACTCTATGGCTACACCTTC. Translation: CAIGQGAILYGYTF.